The rows below give T cell receptor beta chains drawn from one sample of a study of T cells in Graves' hyperthyroidism and ophthalmopathy. A single record per CDR3 protein comes from TCRdb applying MiXCR to the multiplex PCR reads. Among 90,000 to 120,000 distinct CDR3 sequences listed, approximately 15% were seen once. The sample comprised blood. These receptors were collected from a woman between 45 and 65 years old with Graves' hyperthyroidism. The CDR3 runs from the conserved cysteine through the conserved F or W. A D gene is named only where the DNA matches it firmly. Clone sizes are given selectively: once, few, many, or a class where the clone is expanded.

CDR3aa: CASSRRQGLTNEKLFF
CDR3nt: TGTGCCAGCAGCAGAAGGCAGGGCCTAACTAATGAAAAACTGTTTTTT
j_gene: TRBJ1-4
abundance: many
v_gene: TRBV27
d_gene: NA

CDR3aa: CASRLAGSPGELFF
CDR3nt: TGTGCCAGCCGACTAGCGGGCAGCCCCGGGGAGCTGTTTTTT
j_gene: TRBJ2-2
abundance: many
v_gene: TRBV12-3/TRBV12-4
d_gene: TRBD2

CDR3aa: CASSQDRQGSNQPQHF
CDR3nt: TGCGCCAGCAGCCAAGATAGACAGGGAAGCAATCAGCCCCAGCATTTT
j_gene: TRBJ1-5
abundance: NA
v_gene: TRBV4-1
d_gene: TRBD1

CDR3aa: CASSLGGATSYEQYF
CDR3nt: TGTGCCAGCAGTTTAGGAGGAGCCACCTCCTACGAGCAGTACTTC
j_gene: TRBJ2-7
abundance: once
v_gene: TRBV28
d_gene: NA

CDR3aa: CASTPDASYFNEQFF
CDR3nt: TGTGCCAGCACCCCAGATGCCAGCTACTTCAATGAGCAGTTCTTC
j_gene: TRBJ2-1
abundance: NA
v_gene: TRBV19
d_gene: NA

CDR3aa: CASSLLKGDTEAFF
CDR3nt: TGTGCCAGCAGCTTACTGAAGGGTGACACTGAAGCTTTCTTT
j_gene: TRBJ1-1
abundance: many
v_gene: TRBV11-2
d_gene: NA

CDR3aa: CSARVGAGTEAFF
CDR3nt: TGCAGTGCTAGGGTGGGGGCTGGCACTGAAGCTTTCTTT
j_gene: TRBJ1-1
abundance: many
v_gene: TRBV20-1
d_gene: NA

CDR3aa: CASSTDWDRDDDTQYF
CDR3nt: TGTGCCAGCAGCACGGATTGGGACAGGGATGACGATACGCAGTATTTT
j_gene: TRBJ2-3
abundance: NA
v_gene: TRBV7-2
d_gene: TRBD1

CDR3aa: CASSPRGGETQYF
CDR3nt: TGTGCCAGCTCACCCAGGGGCGGAGAGACCCAGTACTTC
j_gene: TRBJ2-5
abundance: many
v_gene: TRBV18
d_gene: NA

CDR3aa: CASSRLGTSGGNEQFF
CDR3nt: TGTGCCAGCAGCCGTTTGGGGACTAGCGGGGGAAATGAGCAGTTCTTC
j_gene: TRBJ2-1
abundance: NA
v_gene: TRBV3-1
d_gene: TRBD2

CDR3aa: CASTQGNKETQYF
CDR3nt: TGTGCCAGCACCCAGGGGAATAAAGAGACCCAGTACTTC
j_gene: TRBJ2-5
abundance: many
v_gene: TRBV7-8
d_gene: NA

CDR3aa: CASSPPGSPDTQYF
CDR3nt: TGTGCCAGCTCACCACCCGGGAGCCCAGATACGCAGTATTTT
j_gene: TRBJ2-3
abundance: once
v_gene: TRBV18
d_gene: NA

CDR3aa: CASSLSGLDEQYF
CDR3nt: TGTGCCAGCAGCTTATCAGGGCTGGACGAGCAGTACTTC
j_gene: TRBJ2-7
abundance: many
v_gene: TRBV7-9
d_gene: NA

CDR3aa: CASRAGQTDTQYF
CDR3nt: TGTGCCAGCAGAGCGGGACAGACAGATACGCAGTATTTT
j_gene: TRBJ2-3
abundance: many
v_gene: TRBV28
d_gene: NA

CDR3aa: CASSPKGGTEAFF
CDR3nt: TGTGCCAGCTCACCGAAGGGAGGGACTGAAGCTTTCTTT
j_gene: TRBJ1-1
abundance: many
v_gene: TRBV18
d_gene: NA

CDR3aa: CASSVGPLDSGNYEQYF
CDR3nt: TGTGCCAGCAGCGTAGGCCCCCTGGACAGCGGGAACTACGAGCAGTACTTC
j_gene: TRBJ2-7
abundance: many
v_gene: TRBV9
d_gene: NA

CDR3aa: CASSLELLGGELFF
CDR3nt: TGCGCCAGCAGCTTGGAACTCTTGGGCGGGGAGCTGTTTTTT
j_gene: TRBJ2-2
abundance: many
v_gene: TRBV5-1
d_gene: NA

CDR3aa: CSGGGSSYNEQFF
CDR3nt: TGCAGTGGAGGGGGTAGCTCCTACAATGAGCAGTTCTTC
j_gene: TRBJ2-1
abundance: once
v_gene: TRBV20-1
d_gene: NA

CDR3aa: CASTNRTGEVYEQYF
CDR3nt: TGTGCCAGTACAAACAGGACAGGGGAGGTCTACGAGCAGTACTTC
j_gene: TRBJ2-7
abundance: many
v_gene: TRBV19
d_gene: TRBD1

CDR3aa: CASRRDRDSSGANVLTF
CDR3nt: TGTGCCAGCAGAAGGGACAGGGATAGCTCTGGGGCCAACGTCCTGACTTTC
j_gene: TRBJ2-6
abundance: few
v_gene: TRBV12-3/TRBV12-4
d_gene: TRBD1

CDR3aa: CASGKQRGYTF
CDR3nt: TGTGCCAGCGGGAAACAGAGAGGCTACACCTTC
j_gene: TRBJ1-2
abundance: many
v_gene: TRBV28
d_gene: NA

CDR3aa: CASSQGAVEIHEQYF
CDR3nt: TGTGCCAGCAGCCAAGGTGCCGTGGAAATCCACGAGCAGTACTTC
j_gene: TRBJ2-7
abundance: many
v_gene: TRBV7-3
d_gene: NA

CDR3aa: CASTTGNNEQFF
CDR3nt: TGTGCCAGTACTACAGGGAACAATGAGCAGTTCTTC
j_gene: TRBJ2-1
abundance: many
v_gene: TRBV19
d_gene: NA

CDR3aa: CASSYDIRQPQHF
CDR3nt: TGTGCCAGCAGTTACGACATTCGGCAGCCCCAGCATTTT
j_gene: TRBJ1-5
abundance: many
v_gene: TRBV6-2/TRBV6-3
d_gene: NA

CDR3aa: CSAQGALNIQYF
CDR3nt: TGCAGCGCTCAGGGCGCACTAAACATTCAGTACTTC
j_gene: TRBJ2-4
abundance: many
v_gene: TRBV29-1
d_gene: NA

CDR3aa: CASSDAGTHSYEQYF
CDR3nt: TGTGCCAGCAGCGACGCCGGGACACACTCCTACGAGCAGTACTTC
j_gene: TRBJ2-7
abundance: many
v_gene: TRBV7-9
d_gene: NA

CDR3aa: CASSSSKGATGEQFF
CDR3nt: TGTGCCAGCAGTTCCTCGAAAGGGGCCACGGGTGAGCAGTTCTTC
j_gene: TRBJ2-1
abundance: many
v_gene: TRBV28
d_gene: NA

CDR3aa: CASSLAGQAEAFF
CDR3nt: TGCGCCAGCAGCTTGGCGGGACAGGCCGAAGCTTTCTTT
j_gene: TRBJ1-1
abundance: NA
v_gene: TRBV5-1
d_gene: TRBD1

CDR3aa: CASSPFTPDETQYF
CDR3nt: TGTGCCAGCAGTCCCTTTACCCCCGACGAGACCCAGTACTTC
j_gene: TRBJ2-5
abundance: few
v_gene: TRBV12-3/TRBV12-4
d_gene: NA

CDR3aa: CASSPRTDLGAQHF
CDR3nt: TGCGCCAGCAGCCCACGGACAGACCTAGGAGCCCAGCATTTT
j_gene: TRBJ1-5
abundance: many
v_gene: TRBV4-1
d_gene: NA

CDR3aa: CASSELGGLAFNTGELFF
CDR3nt: TGCGCCAGCAGTGAACTCGGTGGACTAGCGTTTAACACCGGGGAGCTGTTTTTT
j_gene: TRBJ2-2
abundance: many
v_gene: TRBV10-2
d_gene: TRBD2

CDR3aa: CASSLSSGRPYNEQFF
CDR3nt: TGTGCCAGCAGCTTATCTAGCGGGAGACCATACAATGAGCAGTTCTTC
j_gene: TRBJ2-1
abundance: many
v_gene: TRBV7-2
d_gene: TRBD2

CDR3aa: CASSRLAGGLYEQFF
CDR3nt: TGTGCCAGTAGCAGACTAGCGGGAGGACTCTATGAGCAGTTCTTC
j_gene: TRBJ2-1
abundance: few
v_gene: TRBV19
d_gene: TRBD2

CDR3aa: CASTPPVIRDRGRSPREQYF
CDR3nt: TGCGCCAGCACCCCACCGGTCATTCGGGACAGGGGGCGATCCCCTCGCGAGCAGTACTTC
j_gene: TRBJ2-7
abundance: NA
v_gene: TRBV6-2/TRBV6-3
d_gene: TRBD1

CDR3aa: CASSESRGNPYQPQHF
CDR3nt: TGTGCCAGCAGTGAATCCAGGGGCAATCCCTATCAGCCCCAGCATTTT
j_gene: TRBJ1-5
abundance: many
v_gene: TRBV6-1
d_gene: NA

CDR3aa: CASSQESGYGYTF
CDR3nt: TGCGCCAGCAGCCAAGAGAGTGGATATGGCTACACCTTC
j_gene: TRBJ1-2
abundance: many
v_gene: TRBV4-1
d_gene: NA

CDR3aa: CSAIPGQGLNQPQHF
CDR3nt: TGCAGTGCTATACCGGGACAGGGCCTGAATCAGCCCCAGCATTTT
j_gene: TRBJ1-5
abundance: few
v_gene: TRBV20-1
d_gene: TRBD1

CDR3aa: CASSVGPTGGGYEQYF
CDR3nt: TGTGCCAGCAGCGTAGGACCAACAGGGGGTGGGTACGAGCAGTACTTC
j_gene: TRBJ2-7
abundance: many
v_gene: TRBV9
d_gene: TRBD1

CDR3aa: CASSLKGLAANEQFF
CDR3nt: TGTGCCAGCAGCTTGAAGGGACTAGCAGCGAATGAGCAGTTCTTC
j_gene: TRBJ2-1
abundance: many
v_gene: TRBV5-8
d_gene: TRBD2

CDR3aa: CASSPPAGFSGETQYF
CDR3nt: TGTGCCAGCAGCCCTCCAGCGGGATTCTCGGGAGAGACCCAGTACTTC
j_gene: TRBJ2-5
abundance: many
v_gene: TRBV5-8
d_gene: TRBD2

CDR3aa: CASNGGRNEQFF
CDR3nt: TGTGCCAGCAACGGGGGCAGAAATGAGCAGTTCTTC
j_gene: TRBJ2-1
abundance: many
v_gene: TRBV2
d_gene: NA